These 5 T cell receptor beta chains were all obtained from the same sample, sequenced in a study of T cell responses to AZD1222 COVID-19 vaccine. Clones were read by immunoSEQ multiplex PCR, and TCRdb kept only the in-frame ones, dropping some. The data show some 150,000 clones, with about nine tenths seen just once and roughly 3.6% held by the top ten. Sequenced here: peripheral blood, sampled on day 0 of AZD1222 vaccination. All receptors derive from an adult in good health.

This chain uses TRBV2 with TRBJ2-3; D might be TRBD1 (6 bases). Germline V CDR1 and CDR2: SNHLY, FYNNEI. V gave up 5 bases and J gave up 3 bases, with 9 bases separating them. The CDR3 covers 13 residues. DNA for the CDR3: TGTGCCAGCAGTCGGCAGGGGACAGATACGCAGTATTTT. Encoded protein: CASSRQGTDTQYF.

The chain uses TRBV24-1 and TRBJ2-1, with 9 bases fitting TRBD2. Trimming cost V 9 bases and J 7 bases; bases outside gene matches: 9. The CDR3 runs 14 residues. Germline CDR1 and CDR2: KGHDR and SFDVKD. CDR3 in amino acids: CATSRVAGVNEQFF. For the CDR3, the DNA is TGTGCCACCTCTAGGGTAGCGGGAGTTAATGAGCAGTTCTTC.

This clone is a singleton in its sample. The V call is TRBV10-3, the J call TRBJ2-2; D ambiguous. V gave up 6 bases and J gave up 3 bases, with 14 bases separating them. Germline lookup yields CDR1 ENHRY and CDR2 SYGVKD. The CDR3 totals 15 residues. CDR3 nucleotide sequence: TGTGCCATCAGCCCCTCGGCAAGAGACACCGGGGAGCTGTTTTTT. Translated, it gives CAISPSARDTGELFF.

This clone was found once. The V and J genes are TRBV3-1 (or the pseudogene TRBV3-2) and TRBJ2-6, with TRBD2 as a possible D gene (5 bases). V was clipped by 0 bases and J by 1 base, with 7 bases between them. CDR3 length equals 16 residues. CDR1 is LGHDT and CDR2 is YNNKEL in the germline V gene (reference sequence). The CDR3, as DNA: TGTGCCAGCAGCCAAGATAGAGGGTCTGGGGCCAACGTCCTGACTTTC. This sequence encodes CASSQDRGSGANVLTF.

This rearrangement joins TRBV5-1 to TRBJ2-2, with 10 bases that match TRBD1. Germline assignment: CDR1 SGHRS and CDR2 YFSETQ. J lost 7 bases, V lost 4 bases, and 10 bases had no gene match. The CDR3 covers 16 residues. This chain's CDR3 is CASSPDDRGRGGELFF. The CDR3 bases are TGCGCCAGCAGCCCGGACGACAGGGGGCGAGGCGGGGAGCTGTTTTTT.